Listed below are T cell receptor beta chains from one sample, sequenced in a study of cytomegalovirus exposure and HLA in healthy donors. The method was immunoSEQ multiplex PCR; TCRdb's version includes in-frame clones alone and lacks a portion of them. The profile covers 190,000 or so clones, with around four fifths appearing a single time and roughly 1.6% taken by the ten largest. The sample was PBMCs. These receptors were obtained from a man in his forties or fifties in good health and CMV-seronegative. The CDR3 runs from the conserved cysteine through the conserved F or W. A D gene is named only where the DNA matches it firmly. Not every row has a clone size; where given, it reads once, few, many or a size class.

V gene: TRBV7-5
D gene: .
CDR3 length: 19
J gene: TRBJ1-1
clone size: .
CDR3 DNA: TGTGCCAGAAGCTCCCACCCGGACAGGGGAGGGTGGATGAACACTGAAGCTTTCTTT
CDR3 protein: CARSSHPDRGGWMNTEAFF

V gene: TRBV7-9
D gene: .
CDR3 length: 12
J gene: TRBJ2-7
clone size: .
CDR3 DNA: TGTGCCAGCAGCTTAGGGGGGGACGAGCAGTACTTC
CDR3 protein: CASSLGGDEQYF

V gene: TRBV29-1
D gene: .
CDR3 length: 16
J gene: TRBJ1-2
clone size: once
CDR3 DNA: TGCAGCGTCGCGAACCGGAAAGGGGTCTTCAACTATGGCTACACCTTC
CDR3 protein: CSVANRKGVFNYGYTF

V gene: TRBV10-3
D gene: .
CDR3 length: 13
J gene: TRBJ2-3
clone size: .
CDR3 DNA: TGTGCCATCAGTGAGGGGGGGACAGATACGCAGTATTTT
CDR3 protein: CAISEGGTDTQYF

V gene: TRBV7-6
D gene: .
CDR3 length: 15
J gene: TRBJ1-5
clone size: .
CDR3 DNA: TGTGCCAGCAGCCTCGACAACCATAGCAATCAGCCCCAGCATTTT
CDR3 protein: CASSLDNHSNQPQHF

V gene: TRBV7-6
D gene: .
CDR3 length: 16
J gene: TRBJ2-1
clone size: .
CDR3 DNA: TGTGCCAGCAGCTTAGTCGGGACGGGAGTGGCCAATGAGCAGTTCTTC
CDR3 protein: CASSLVGTGVANEQFF

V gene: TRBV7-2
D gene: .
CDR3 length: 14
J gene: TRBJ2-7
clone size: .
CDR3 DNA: TGTGCCAGCAGCTTAGGGCAGACTTTGGCCGAGCAGTACTTC
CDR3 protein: CASSLGQTLAEQYF

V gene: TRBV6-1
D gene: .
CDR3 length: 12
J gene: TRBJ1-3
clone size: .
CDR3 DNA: TGTGCCAGCAGTGGGACAGGAAACACCATATATTTT
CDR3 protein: CASSGTGNTIYF

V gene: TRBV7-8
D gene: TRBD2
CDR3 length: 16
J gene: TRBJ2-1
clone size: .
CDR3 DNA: TGTGCCAGCAGCTTAGGGGAAGCGGGAGGTTTCTATGAGCAGTTCTTC
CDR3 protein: CASSLGEAGGFYEQFF

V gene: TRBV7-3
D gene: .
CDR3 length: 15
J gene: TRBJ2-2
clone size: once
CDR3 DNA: TGTGCCAGCAGCCCCAACTACCAAGCCACCGGGGAGCTGTTTTTT
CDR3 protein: CASSPNYQATGELFF

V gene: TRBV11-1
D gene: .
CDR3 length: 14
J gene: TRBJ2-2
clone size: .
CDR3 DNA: TGTGCCAGCAGCCCACAGGGATACACCGGGGAGCTGTTTTTT
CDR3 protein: CASSPQGYTGELFF

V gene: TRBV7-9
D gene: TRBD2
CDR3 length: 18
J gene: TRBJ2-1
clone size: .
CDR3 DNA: TGTTCCAGCAGCTTAGCGGGTGCGAGCGGGAGGGTACGCAATGAGCAGTTCTTC
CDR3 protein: CSSSLAGASGRVRNEQFF

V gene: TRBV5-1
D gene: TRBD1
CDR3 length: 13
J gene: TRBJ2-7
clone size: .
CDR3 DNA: TGCGCCAGCAGCTCGGTAGGGGGCGCCGAGCAGTACTTC
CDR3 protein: CASSSVGGAEQYF

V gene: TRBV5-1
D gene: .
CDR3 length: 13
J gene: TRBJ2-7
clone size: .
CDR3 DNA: TGCGCCAGCAAGGCAGGGTCGCCCTACGAGCAGTACTTC
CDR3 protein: CASKAGSPYEQYF

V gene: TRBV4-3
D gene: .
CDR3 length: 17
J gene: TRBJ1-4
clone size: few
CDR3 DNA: TGCGCCAGCAGCCATTTTTATTTGGGGCGGTTAGGTGAAAAACTGTTTTTT
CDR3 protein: CASSHFYLGRLGEKLFF

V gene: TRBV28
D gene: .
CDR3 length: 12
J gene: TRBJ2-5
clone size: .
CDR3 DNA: TGTGCCAGCGGACTTAACAGAGAGACCCAGTACTTC
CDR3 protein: CASGLNRETQYF

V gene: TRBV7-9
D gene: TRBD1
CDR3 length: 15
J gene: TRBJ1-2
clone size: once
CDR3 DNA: TGTGCCAGCAGCTCACCCGGGACAGGGGCATTTGGCTACACCTTC
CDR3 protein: CASSSPGTGAFGYTF

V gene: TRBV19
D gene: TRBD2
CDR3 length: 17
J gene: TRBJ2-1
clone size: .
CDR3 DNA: TGTGCCAGTAGTATTCCCCGCAGCGGGAGTGGCTTGAATGAGCAGTTCTTC
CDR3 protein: CASSIPRSGSGLNEQFF

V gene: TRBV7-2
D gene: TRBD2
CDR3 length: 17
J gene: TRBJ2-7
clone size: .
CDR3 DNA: TGTGCCAGCAGCTCTGGGGGACTAGCGGGAGCACTGTACGAGCAGTACTTC
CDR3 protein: CASSSGGLAGALYEQYF

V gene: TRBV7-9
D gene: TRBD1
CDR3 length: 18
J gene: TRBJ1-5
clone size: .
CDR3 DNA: TGTGCCAGCAGCTCCTACGTCCGGGACAGGGGTTCCAATCAGCCCCAGCATTTT
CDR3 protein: CASSSYVRDRGSNQPQHF

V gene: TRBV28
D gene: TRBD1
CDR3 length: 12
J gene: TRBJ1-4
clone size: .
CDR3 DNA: TGTGCCTGGGGGACAGGGAATGAAAAACTGTTTTTT
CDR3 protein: CAWGTGNEKLFF

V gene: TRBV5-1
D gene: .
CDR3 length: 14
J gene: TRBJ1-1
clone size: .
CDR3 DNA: TGCGCCAGCAGCTTGGGACAGCAGAACACTGAAGCTTTCTTT
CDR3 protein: CASSLGQQNTEAFF

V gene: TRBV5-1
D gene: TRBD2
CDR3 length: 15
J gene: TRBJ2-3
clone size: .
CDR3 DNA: TGCGCCAGCAGCCCCCGGCGGGGGAGCACAGATACGCAGTATTTT
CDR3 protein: CASSPRRGSTDTQYF